This T cell receptor (beta chain) was profiled in a study of memory CD4+ T cells and cytomegalovirus serostatus. Study background: This sample comes from healthy Belgian adults, 8 to 10 CMV seropositive, 24 seronegative.

The study, taken as a whole, reports: Each of fewer than 80 CMV-associated TCRbeta sequences occurred in one to five individuals.

The sort gate was single viable CD3+CD4+CD8-CD45RO+ cells for memory CD4+ T cells. After thawing, CD4+ T cells were positively selected. In the authors' methods: Out-of-frame sequences were removed, leaving 2,000,000 or so distinct TCRbeta sequences. Here immunoSEQ multiplex PCR was the method, and the copy in TCRdb shows in-frame clones only, minus some. V and J calls and clone size are given by that table; D and trimming were obtained from the DNA. Here the sample spans roughly 56,000 clones, 82% being singletons. Germline CDR1 and CDR2: MNHEY and SVGAGI. The CDR3 is made up of 11 amino acids. The germline V and J ends were trimmed by 6 bases and 6 bases, with 6 bases remaining between them. With regard to this clone: Antigen: not known.

This chain joins TRBV6-5 and TRBJ2-1; no clear D gene. The specimen sequenced was memory CD4+ T cells from blood. The receptor was derived from an adult in good health and CMV-seronegative. CDR3 DNA: TGTGCCAGCAGGGCCTCCAATGAGCAGTTCTTC. Its translation: CASRASNEQFF.